Listed below are T cell receptor beta chains from one sample, sequenced in a study of CD8+ T cells in alopecia areata. Assay: immunoSEQ multiplex PCR; the TCRdb copy retains only in-frame clones and omits some. The table includes some 200,000 clones, under 75% detected once. Sequencing used CD4+ T cells sorted from blood, obtained at week 4, from a patient treated with tofacitinib. The source of these receptors is a human donor with alopecia areata. The CDR3 runs from the conserved cysteine through the conserved F or W. D genes are given only for firm matches. Part of the rows lack a size; the others show once, few, many or a class for expanded clones.

d_call: TRBD1; v_call: TRBV4-1; cdr3_length: 13; j_call: TRBJ1-4; clone_size: few; cdr3_aa: CASSQADREQLFF; cdr3_nt: TGCGCCAGCAGCCAAGCGGACAGGGAACAACTGTTTTTT
d_call: -; v_call: TRBV5-1; cdr3_length: 12; j_call: TRBJ1-1; clone_size: -; cdr3_aa: CASSLGHSEAFF; cdr3_nt: TGCGCCAGCAGCTTGGGCCACTCTGAAGCTTTCTTT
d_call: -; v_call: TRBV29-1; cdr3_length: 13; j_call: TRBJ1-5; clone_size: -; cdr3_aa: CSVGREGNQPQHF; cdr3_nt: TGCAGCGTTGGCAGGGAGGGCAATCAGCCCCAGCATTTT
d_call: TRBD2; v_call: TRBV10-3; cdr3_length: 13; j_call: TRBJ2-5; clone_size: few; cdr3_aa: CATNPGGGETQYF; cdr3_nt: TGTGCCACCAACCCCGGGGGAGGGGAGACCCAGTACTTC
d_call: TRBD2; v_call: TRBV29-1; cdr3_length: 14; j_call: TRBJ2-7; clone_size: -; cdr3_aa: CSVVTGGGSYEQYF; cdr3_nt: TGCAGCGTTGTTACGGGAGGGGGCTCCTACGAGCAGTACTTC
d_call: -; v_call: TRBV4-3; cdr3_length: 16; j_call: TRBJ2-5; clone_size: few; cdr3_aa: CASSPGRLADGETQYF; cdr3_nt: TGCGCCAGCAGCCCTGGCCGGCTAGCCGACGGGGAGACCCAGTACTTC
d_call: -; v_call: TRBV30; cdr3_length: 12; j_call: TRBJ2-7; clone_size: -; cdr3_aa: CAWKQGSYEQYF; cdr3_nt: TGTGCCTGGAAGCAGGGATCCTACGAGCAGTACTTC
d_call: -; v_call: TRBV4-1; cdr3_length: 14; j_call: TRBJ1-2; clone_size: -; cdr3_aa: CASSQTQLDYGYTF; cdr3_nt: TGCGCCAGCAGCCAAACACAGTTAGACTATGGCTACACCTTC
d_call: TRBD1; v_call: TRBV5-4; cdr3_length: 16; j_call: TRBJ2-6; clone_size: few; cdr3_aa: CASSRPTGAGANVLTF; cdr3_nt: TGTGCCAGCAGCCGCCCGACAGGGGCTGGGGCCAACGTCCTGACTTTC
d_call: -; v_call: TRBV30; cdr3_length: 12; j_call: TRBJ2-7; clone_size: -; cdr3_aa: CAWSSGSYEQYF; cdr3_nt: TGTGCCTGGAGTAGCGGCTCCTACGAGCAGTACTTC
d_call: TRBD2; v_call: TRBV9; cdr3_length: 16; j_call: TRBJ2-1; clone_size: -; cdr3_aa: CASSVTGTSGYNEQFF; cdr3_nt: TGTGCCAGCAGCGTAACCGGGACTAGTGGATACAATGAGCAGTTCTTC
d_call: -; v_call: TRBV30; cdr3_length: 13; j_call: TRBJ1-2; clone_size: once; cdr3_aa: CAWRWITNYGYTF; cdr3_nt: TGTGCCTGGAGGTGGATCACTAACTATGGCTACACCTTC
d_call: -; v_call: TRBV30; cdr3_length: 11; j_call: TRBJ1-1; clone_size: -; cdr3_aa: CAWSVTTEAFF; cdr3_nt: TGTGCCTGGAGTGTAACCACTGAAGCTTTCTTT
d_call: TRBD1; v_call: TRBV7-3; cdr3_length: 15; j_call: TRBJ2-7; clone_size: few; cdr3_aa: CASRQQGAYAYEQYF; cdr3_nt: TGTGCCAGCAGGCAACAGGGGGCTTACGCCTACGAGCAGTACTTC
d_call: TRBD1; v_call: TRBV29-1; cdr3_length: 11; j_call: TRBJ1-1; clone_size: once; cdr3_aa: CSVGTTGVAFF; cdr3_nt: TGCAGCGTTGGAACGACAGGGGTAGCTTTCTTT
d_call: -; v_call: TRBV30; cdr3_length: 13; j_call: TRBJ1-2; clone_size: -; cdr3_aa: CAWSGRGNYGYTF; cdr3_nt: TGTGCCTGGAGCGGAAGGGGGAACTATGGCTACACCTTC
d_call: -; v_call: TRBV4-3; cdr3_length: 14; j_call: TRBJ1-2; clone_size: -; cdr3_aa: CASSQKRAGDGYTF; cdr3_nt: TGCGCCAGCAGCCAAAAGAGGGCAGGGGATGGCTACACCTTC
d_call: -; v_call: TRBV6-5; cdr3_length: 15; j_call: TRBJ1-1; clone_size: -; cdr3_aa: CASSPLQGKNTEAFF; cdr3_nt: TGTGCCAGCAGCCCATTACAGGGAAAGAACACTGAAGCTTTCTTT
d_call: -; v_call: TRBV20-1; cdr3_length: 10; j_call: TRBJ2-5; clone_size: few; cdr3_aa: CSTLTETQYF; cdr3_nt: TGCAGCACCCTTACCGAGACCCAGTACTTC
d_call: -; v_call: TRBV7-9; cdr3_length: 14; j_call: TRBJ1-1; clone_size: -; cdr3_aa: CASSPRGLNTEAFF; cdr3_nt: TGTGCCAGCAGTCCGAGAGGCTTGAACACTGAAGCTTTCTTT
d_call: -; v_call: TRBV5-6; cdr3_length: 17; j_call: TRBJ2-1; clone_size: -; cdr3_aa: CASSFTFDPGQYNEQFF; cdr3_nt: TGTGCCAGCAGCTTTACCTTCGACCCGGGACAATACAATGAGCAGTTCTTC
d_call: -; v_call: TRBV5-1; cdr3_length: 16; j_call: TRBJ2-3; clone_size: -; cdr3_aa: CASSLPLAGGTDTQYF; cdr3_nt: TGCGCCAGCAGCCTACCTCTGGCGGGCGGCACAGATACGCAGTATTTT
d_call: TRBD1; v_call: TRBV9; cdr3_length: 12; j_call: TRBJ1-6; clone_size: -; cdr3_aa: CASAIPGGSLHF; cdr3_nt: TGTGCCAGCGCGATTCCAGGGGGATCCCTCCACTTT
d_call: -; v_call: TRBV29-1; cdr3_length: 13; j_call: TRBJ2-2; clone_size: -; cdr3_aa: CSGGAGQPGELFF; cdr3_nt: TGCAGCGGGGGGGCTGGGCAGCCCGGGGAGCTGTTTTTT
d_call: -; v_call: TRBV2; cdr3_length: 12; j_call: TRBJ2-7; clone_size: many; cdr3_aa: CASSYPVYEQYF; cdr3_nt: TGTGCCAGCAGTTACCCAGTCTACGAGCAGTACTTC
d_call: -; v_call: TRBV27; cdr3_length: 13; j_call: TRBJ1-3; clone_size: -; cdr3_aa: CASRKVSGNTIYF; cdr3_nt: TGTGCCAGCCGCAAGGTTTCTGGAAACACCATATATTTT
d_call: -; v_call: TRBV7-2; cdr3_length: 14; j_call: TRBJ2-3; clone_size: -; cdr3_aa: CASTTGQGLDTQYF; cdr3_nt: TGTGCCAGCACCACTGGCCAGGGACTGGATACGCAGTATTTT
d_call: -; v_call: TRBV29-1; cdr3_length: 14; j_call: TRBJ2-2; clone_size: -; cdr3_aa: CSVQRAPNTGELFF; cdr3_nt: TGCAGCGTTCAACGTGCCCCGAACACCGGGGAGCTGTTTTTT
d_call: TRBD1; v_call: TRBV29-1; cdr3_length: 15; j_call: TRBJ1-4; clone_size: few; cdr3_aa: CSVMTGSGFEEKLFF; cdr3_nt: TGCAGCGTGATGACAGGGAGCGGCTTTGAAGAAAAACTGTTTTTT
d_call: -; v_call: TRBV20-1; cdr3_length: 8; j_call: TRBJ1-2; clone_size: -; cdr3_aa: CSARDGTF; cdr3_nt: TGCAGTGCTAGAGACGGCACCTTC
d_call: -; v_call: TRBV27; cdr3_length: 15; j_call: TRBJ2-2; clone_size: few; cdr3_aa: CASSLRSSNTGELFF; cdr3_nt: TGTGCCAGCAGTTTAAGGTCTTCGAACACCGGGGAGCTGTTTTTT
d_call: -; v_call: TRBV6-5; cdr3_length: 15; j_call: TRBJ1-1; clone_size: -; cdr3_aa: CASSYGYREVTEAFF; cdr3_nt: TGTGCCAGCAGTTACGGCTATCGGGAGGTGACTGAAGCTTTCTTT
d_call: TRBD1; v_call: TRBV5-4; cdr3_length: 15; j_call: TRBJ2-7; clone_size: -; cdr3_aa: CASSYTRDRTGEQYF; cdr3_nt: TGTGCCAGCAGCTACACCCGGGACAGAACGGGGGAGCAGTACTTC
d_call: -; v_call: TRBV29-1; cdr3_length: 12; j_call: TRBJ2-7; clone_size: -; cdr3_aa: CSVEGDSYEQYF; cdr3_nt: TGCAGCGTTGAAGGAGACAGCTACGAGCAGTACTTC
d_call: TRBD1; v_call: TRBV29-1; cdr3_length: 13; j_call: TRBJ1-1; clone_size: -; cdr3_aa: CSVVGTGGTEAFF; cdr3_nt: TGCAGCGTTGTTGGGACAGGGGGCACTGAAGCTTTCTTT
d_call: -; v_call: TRBV4-1; cdr3_length: 16; j_call: TRBJ1-6; clone_size: -; cdr3_aa: CASSQEGTGIYSPLHF; cdr3_nt: TGCGCCAGCAGCCAAGAAGGAACAGGTATCTATTCACCCCTCCACTTT
d_call: -; v_call: TRBV30; cdr3_length: 13; j_call: TRBJ1-2; clone_size: -; cdr3_aa: CAWSGQENYGYTF; cdr3_nt: TGTGCCTGGAGTGGACAGGAGAACTATGGCTACACCTTC
d_call: -; v_call: TRBV4-3; cdr3_length: 19; j_call: TRBJ2-6; clone_size: -; cdr3_aa: CASSSGDRHPDSGANVLTF; cdr3_nt: TGCGCCAGCAGCTCAGGGGACCGACATCCTGACTCTGGGGCCAACGTCCTGACTTTC
d_call: TRBD1; v_call: TRBV30; cdr3_length: 12; j_call: TRBJ1-6; clone_size: -; cdr3_aa: CAYDRASSPLHF; cdr3_nt: TGTGCCTACGACAGGGCGAGTTCACCCCTCCACTTT
d_call: -; v_call: TRBV9; cdr3_length: 16; j_call: TRBJ2-2; clone_size: -; cdr3_aa: CASSAAWIANTGELFF; cdr3_nt: TGTGCCAGCAGCGCCGCATGGATCGCGAACACCGGGGAGCTGTTTTTT
d_call: -; v_call: TRBV29-1; cdr3_length: 14; j_call: TRBJ2-5; clone_size: -; cdr3_aa: CSVEDRVGRETQYF; cdr3_nt: TGCAGCGTTGAAGACAGGGTTGGGCGAGAGACCCAGTACTTC
d_call: -; v_call: TRBV2; cdr3_length: 9; j_call: TRBJ2-7; clone_size: many; cdr3_aa: CASGGEQYF; cdr3_nt: TGTGCCAGCGGTGGGGAGCAGTACTTC
d_call: -; v_call: TRBV29-1; cdr3_length: 11; j_call: TRBJ1-1; clone_size: -; cdr3_aa: CSVEQLSLAFF; cdr3_nt: TGCAGCGTTGAACAGTTGAGTTTAGCTTTCTTT
d_call: TRBD1; v_call: TRBV30; cdr3_length: 13; j_call: TRBJ1-2; clone_size: -; cdr3_aa: CAWTGQGLTGYTF; cdr3_nt: TGTGCCTGGACGGGACAGGGATTGACAGGCTACACCTTC
d_call: -; v_call: TRBV29-1; cdr3_length: 13; j_call: TRBJ2-7; clone_size: few; cdr3_aa: CSVVQELTYEQYF; cdr3_nt: TGCAGCGTTGTGCAGGAGTTGACCTACGAGCAGTACTTC
d_call: TRBD1; v_call: TRBV30; cdr3_length: 12; j_call: TRBJ1-2; clone_size: -; cdr3_aa: CAWSAQGVGYTF; cdr3_nt: TGTGCCTGGAGCGCGCAGGGGGTTGGCTACACCTTC
d_call: -; v_call: TRBV14; cdr3_length: 15; j_call: TRBJ2-1; clone_size: -; cdr3_aa: CASSRTGDSYNEQFF; cdr3_nt: TGTGCCAGCAGCCGAACGGGGGACTCCTACAATGAGCAGTTCTTC
d_call: TRBD1; v_call: TRBV4-3; cdr3_length: 15; j_call: TRBJ1-2; clone_size: -; cdr3_aa: CASSHGRTGNYGYTF; cdr3_nt: TGCGCCAGCAGCCATGGACGGACAGGGAACTATGGCTACACCTTC
d_call: TRBD2; v_call: TRBV7-2; cdr3_length: 15; j_call: TRBJ2-1; clone_size: -; cdr3_aa: CASSLEAGGWNEQFF; cdr3_nt: TGTGCCAGCAGCTTAGAGGCGGGGGGCTGGAATGAGCAGTTCTTC
d_call: -; v_call: TRBV5-4; cdr3_length: 14; j_call: TRBJ2-7; clone_size: once; cdr3_aa: CASSLISKNMEQYF; cdr3_nt: TGTGCCAGCAGCTTAATCTCTAAAAACATGGAGCAGTACTTC
d_call: -; v_call: TRBV10-3; cdr3_length: 12; j_call: TRBJ2-1; clone_size: few; cdr3_aa: CAIAGGGDEQFF; cdr3_nt: TGTGCCATCGCCGGCGGCGGGGATGAGCAGTTCTTC
d_call: -; v_call: TRBV4-3; cdr3_length: 17; j_call: TRBJ1-2; clone_size: -; cdr3_aa: CASSPSQGGPGDYGYTF; cdr3_nt: TGCGCCAGCAGCCCAAGTCAGGGTGGGCCGGGGGACTATGGCTACACCTTC
d_call: -; v_call: TRBV29-1; cdr3_length: 13; j_call: TRBJ2-2; clone_size: -; cdr3_aa: CSAGTANTGELFF; cdr3_nt: TGCAGCGCCGGTACTGCGAACACCGGGGAGCTGTTTTTT
d_call: TRBD2; v_call: TRBV5-1; cdr3_length: 13; j_call: TRBJ2-1; clone_size: few; cdr3_aa: CASSLLGGGAEFF; cdr3_nt: TGCGCCAGCAGCCTCCTTGGCGGGGGGGCCGAATTCTTC
d_call: -; v_call: TRBV27; cdr3_length: 13; j_call: TRBJ1-2; clone_size: -; cdr3_aa: CASSLQGGYGYTF; cdr3_nt: TGTGCCAGCAGTTTGCAGGGTGGCTATGGCTACACCTTC
d_call: -; v_call: TRBV4-3; cdr3_length: 16; j_call: TRBJ2-3; clone_size: -; cdr3_aa: CASSQDGYQNTDTQYF; cdr3_nt: TGCGCCAGCAGCCAAGACGGTTACCAGAACACAGATACGCAGTATTTT
d_call: -; v_call: TRBV29-1; cdr3_length: 14; j_call: TRBJ1-1; clone_size: -; cdr3_aa: CSVFFRPEASEAFF; cdr3_nt: TGCAGCGTTTTCTTCCGACCGGAGGCCTCTGAAGCTTTCTTT